This TCR beta chain was obtained from a study of CD8+CD57+ T cells in acquired aplastic anemia. In the study overall: Yields of DNA that came from sorted CD4+ and CD8+ cells averaged roughly 3.2 ug.

In patients chosen for sequencing, flow cytometry had shown CD8+CD57+ cell expansion. Researchers used genomic DNA as the template to profile TCR beta VDJ and CDR3. TCRdb re-derived calls from the reads in MiXCR, one entry per CDR3 protein. In the table there are around 220,000 distinct CDR3 sequences, almost 50% of which are singletons. This clonotype was counted at least ten times. Germline V lookup: CDR1 LGHDT, CDR2 YNNKEL (reference sequence). The CDR3 is 14 amino acids. Trimming cost V 5 bases and J 8 bases; bases outside gene matches: 9. The sample consisted of sorted CD4+, CD8+, or CD8+CD57+ T cells (not recorded which) from PBMCs. This chain joins TRBV3-1 and TRBJ1-2, with 9 bases identical to TRBD1. The sequence was obtained from a human donor with aplastic anemia. The CDR3 sequence: CASSARDRVWGYTF. In nucleotides, the CDR3 is TGTGCCAGCAGCGCGCGGGACAGGGTCTGGGGCTACACCTTC.